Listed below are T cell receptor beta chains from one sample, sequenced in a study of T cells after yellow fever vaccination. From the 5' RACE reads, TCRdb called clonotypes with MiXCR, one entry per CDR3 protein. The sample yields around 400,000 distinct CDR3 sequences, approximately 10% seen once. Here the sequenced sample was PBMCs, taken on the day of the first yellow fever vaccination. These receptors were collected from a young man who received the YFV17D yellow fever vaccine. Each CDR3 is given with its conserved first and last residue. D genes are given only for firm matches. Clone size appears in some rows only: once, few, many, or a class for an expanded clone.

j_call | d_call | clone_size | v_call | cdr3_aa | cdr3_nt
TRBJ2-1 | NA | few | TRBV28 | CASSFSPDNEQFF | TGTGCCAGCAGTTTCTCCCCGGACAATGAGCAGTTCTTC
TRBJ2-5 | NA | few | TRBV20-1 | CSAGTVGTQYF | TGCAGTGCCGGGACCGTGGGGACCCAGTACTTC
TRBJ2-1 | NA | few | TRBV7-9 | CASRSLLHSEQFF | TGTGCCAGCAGGAGCTTACTGCACAGCGAGCAGTTCTTC
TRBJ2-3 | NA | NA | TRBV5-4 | CASSGAISTDTQYF | TGTGCCAGCAGCGGAGCGATTAGCACAGATACGCAGTATTTT
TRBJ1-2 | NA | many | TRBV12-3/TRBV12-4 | CASRDEDGAGGYTF | TGTGCCAGCAGGGACGAGGACGGTGCTGGAGGCTACACCTTC
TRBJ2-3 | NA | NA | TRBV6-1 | CATSYTTPGTDTQYF | TGTGCCACCTCATACACAACCCCGGGCACAGATACGCAGTATTTT
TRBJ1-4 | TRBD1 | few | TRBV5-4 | CASSVGTGNEKLFF | TGTGCCAGCAGCGTCGGGACAGGCAATGAAAAACTGTTTTTT
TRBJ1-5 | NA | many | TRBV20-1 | CSAIYGGDQPQHF | TGCAGTGCTATATATGGCGGCGATCAGCCCCAGCATTTT
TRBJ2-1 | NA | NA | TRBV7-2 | CASSGTGTTYNEQFF | TGTGCCAGCAGTGGGACCGGGACAACCTACAATGAGCAGTTCTTC
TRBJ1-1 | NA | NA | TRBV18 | CASARGGPTEAFF | TGTGCCAGCGCAAGGGGGGGGCCCACTGAAGCTTTCTTT
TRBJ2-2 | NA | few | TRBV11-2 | CASSSIVGTRELFF | TGTGCCAGCAGCTCCATCGTAGGTACCAGGGAGCTGTTTTTT
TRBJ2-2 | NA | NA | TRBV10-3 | CTISAATLRGGLGGELFF | TGTACCATCAGTGCCGCGACTTTGCGGGGTGGCCTCGGCGGGGAGCTGTTTTTT
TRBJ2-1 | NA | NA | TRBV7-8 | CASSLGVQGTPPYNEQFF | TGTGCCAGCAGCTTGGGCGTCCAGGGGACCCCCCCGTACAATGAGCAGTTCTTC
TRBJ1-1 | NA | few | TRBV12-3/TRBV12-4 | CASSLTALNTEAFF | TGTGCCAGCAGTTTGACAGCCTTGAACACTGAAGCTTTCTTT
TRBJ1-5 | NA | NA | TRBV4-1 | CASSQMGESPQHF | TGCGCCAGCAGCCAGATGGGGGAAAGCCCCCAGCATTTT
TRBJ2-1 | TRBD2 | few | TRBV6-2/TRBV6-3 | CASSYAGLAVYNEQFF | TGTGCCAGCAGTTACGCTGGACTAGCGGTCTACAATGAGCAGTTCTTC
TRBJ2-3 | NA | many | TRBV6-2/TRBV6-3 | CASSRPDTQYF | TGTGCCAGCAGTCGGCCAGATACGCAGTATTTT
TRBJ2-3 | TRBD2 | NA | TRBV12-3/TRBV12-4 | CASSSSRGTSGLVVPQYF | TGTGCCAGCAGTTCATCCCGGGGGACTAGCGGCCTTGTGGTTCCGCAGTATTTT
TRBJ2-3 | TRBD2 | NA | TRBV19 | CASSIGLAGGTTDTQYF | TGTGCCAGTAGTATCGGACTAGCGGGGGGGACCACAGATACGCAGTATTTT
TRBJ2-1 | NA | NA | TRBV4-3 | CASSQLRDGGYNEQFF | TGCGCCAGCAGCCAACTGCGGGACGGGGGCTACAATGAGCAGTTCTTC
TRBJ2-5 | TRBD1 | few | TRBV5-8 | CASSLGGQWEETQYF | TGTGCCAGCAGCTTGGGGGGACAGTGGGAAGAGACCCAGTACTTC
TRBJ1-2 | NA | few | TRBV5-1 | CASGDFDGYTF | TGCGCCAGCGGGGACTTTGATGGCTACACCTTC
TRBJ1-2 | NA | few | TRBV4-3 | CASSQVMPQGLKFNYGYTF | TGCGCCAGCAGCCAAGTCATGCCCCAGGGTCTGAAGTTTAACTATGGCTACACCTTC
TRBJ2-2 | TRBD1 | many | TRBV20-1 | CSARGQGAGTGELFF | TGCAGTGCTAGAGGACAGGGGGCTGGAACCGGGGAGCTGTTTTTT
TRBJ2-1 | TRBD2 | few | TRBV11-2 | CASSWPLAGDTRSSYNEQFF | TGTGCCAGCAGCTGGCCTCTAGCGGGGGATACCCGGAGCTCCTACAATGAGCAGTTCTTC
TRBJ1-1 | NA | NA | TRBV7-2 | CASSSRGGGSEAFF | TGTGCCAGCAGCTCCAGGGGAGGCGGTTCTGAAGCTTTCTTT
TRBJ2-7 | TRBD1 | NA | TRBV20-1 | CSARAERDRTYEQYF | TGCAGTGCTAGAGCGGAGAGGGACAGAACCTACGAGCAGTACTTC
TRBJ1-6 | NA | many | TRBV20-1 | CSARQGGNSPLHF | TGCAGTGCTAGACAGGGAGGGAATTCACCCCTCCACTTT
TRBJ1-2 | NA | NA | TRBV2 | CASSEGSGVDGYGYTF | TGTGCCAGCAGTGAAGGGTCGGGAGTGGATGGCTATGGCTACACCTTC
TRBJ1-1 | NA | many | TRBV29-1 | CSVEWGMNTEAFF | TGCAGCGTTGAATGGGGCATGAACACTGAAGCTTTCTTT
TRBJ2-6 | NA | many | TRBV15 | CATSREYTISGANVLTF | TGTGCCACCAGCAGAGAATACACCATCTCTGGGGCCAACGTCCTGACTTTC
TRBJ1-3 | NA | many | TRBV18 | CASSDSRSGSGNTIYF | TGTGCCAGCTCGGATTCACGATCAGGTTCCGGAAACACCATATATTTT
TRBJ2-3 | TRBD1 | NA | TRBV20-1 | CSAADNRGTQYF | TGCAGTGCGGCGGACAACAGGGGTACGCAGTATTTT
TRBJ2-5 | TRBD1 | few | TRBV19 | CASSITGVGQETQYF | TGTGCCAGTAGTATTACAGGGGTCGGCCAAGAGACCCAGTACTTC
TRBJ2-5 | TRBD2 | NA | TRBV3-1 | CASSPLGTGGPETQYF | TGTGCCAGCAGCCCCTTAGGGACGGGGGGGCCGGAGACCCAGTACTTC
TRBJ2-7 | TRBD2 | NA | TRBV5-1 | CASSIGTTPDEQYF | TGCGCCAGCAGCATTGGGACTACCCCCGATGAGCAGTACTTC
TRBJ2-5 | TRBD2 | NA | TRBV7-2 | CASSFLAGGETQYF | TGTGCCAGCAGCTTTCTAGCGGGGGGAGAGACCCAGTACTTC
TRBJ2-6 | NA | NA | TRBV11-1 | CASSSPPGHFSGANVLTF | TGTGCCAGCAGCTCCCCACCGGGACATTTCTCTGGGGCCAACGTCCTGACTTTC
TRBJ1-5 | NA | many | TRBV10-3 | CAMRGGSNQPQHF | TGTGCCATGCGGGGAGGGAGCAATCAGCCCCAGCATTTT
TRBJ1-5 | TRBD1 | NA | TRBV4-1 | CASSQGGQGNQPQHF | TGCGCCAGCAGCCAAGGCGGACAGGGGAATCAGCCCCAGCATTTT
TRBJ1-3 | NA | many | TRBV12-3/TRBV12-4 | CASGPNGGNTIYF | TGTGCCAGCGGTCCTAACGGTGGAAACACCATATATTTT
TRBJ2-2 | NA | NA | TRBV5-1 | CASSLAELSGNTGELFF | TGCGCCAGCAGCTTGGCCGAGCTAAGCGGTAATACCGGGGAGCTGTTTTTT
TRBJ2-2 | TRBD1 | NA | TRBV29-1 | CSVEGNRGTNTGELFF | TGCAGCGTTGAAGGAAACAGGGGGACGAACACCGGGGAGCTGTTTTTT
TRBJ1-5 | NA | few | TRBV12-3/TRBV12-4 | CASSSPGRVGHQPQHF | TGTGCCAGCAGCTCCCCAGGACGGGTTGGCCATCAGCCCCAGCATTTT
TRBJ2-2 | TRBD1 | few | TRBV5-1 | CASSLLGQGGTGELFF | TGCGCCAGCAGCTTACTGGGACAGGGGGGCACCGGGGAGCTGTTTTTT
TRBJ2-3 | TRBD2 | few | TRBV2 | CASPPSGPRTDTQYF | TGTGCCAGCCCCCCTAGCGGGCCACGCACAGATACGCAGTATTTT
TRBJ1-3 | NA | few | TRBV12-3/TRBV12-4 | CASSSNSGNTIYF | TGTGCCAGCAGTTCGAACTCCGGAAACACCATATATTTT
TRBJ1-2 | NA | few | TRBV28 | CASSLGGSPGYTF | TGTGCCAGCAGTTTAGGGGGTAGTCCTGGCTACACCTTC
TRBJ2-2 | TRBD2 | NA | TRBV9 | CASSGRASGGPLNTGELFF | TGTGCCAGCAGCGGACGGGCTAGCGGGGGCCCCTTAAACACCGGGGAGCTGTTTTTT
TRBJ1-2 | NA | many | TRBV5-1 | CASSPHGQHGYTF | TGCGCCAGCAGTCCCCACGGACAGCATGGCTACACCTTC
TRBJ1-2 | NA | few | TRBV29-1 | CSVLWDGYTF | TGCAGCGTTTTGTGGGATGGCTACACCTTC
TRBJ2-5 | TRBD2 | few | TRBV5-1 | CASSLSGGRETQYF | TGCGCCAGCAGCTTGAGCGGGGGACGAGAGACCCAGTACTTC
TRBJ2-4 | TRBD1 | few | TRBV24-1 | CATSDFSSRDRAFNPKNIQYF | TGTGCCACCAGTGATTTTAGTTCCCGGGACAGGGCCTTCAATCCCAAAAACATTCAGTACTTC
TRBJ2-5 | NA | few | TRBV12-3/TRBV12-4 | CASSPLISRQQETQYF | TGTGCCAGCAGCCCTTTAATAAGCAGGCAGCAAGAGACCCAGTACTTC
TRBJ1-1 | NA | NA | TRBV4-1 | CASSHLLYGTEAFF | TGCGCCAGCAGCCATTTACTCTACGGGACTGAAGCTTTCTTT